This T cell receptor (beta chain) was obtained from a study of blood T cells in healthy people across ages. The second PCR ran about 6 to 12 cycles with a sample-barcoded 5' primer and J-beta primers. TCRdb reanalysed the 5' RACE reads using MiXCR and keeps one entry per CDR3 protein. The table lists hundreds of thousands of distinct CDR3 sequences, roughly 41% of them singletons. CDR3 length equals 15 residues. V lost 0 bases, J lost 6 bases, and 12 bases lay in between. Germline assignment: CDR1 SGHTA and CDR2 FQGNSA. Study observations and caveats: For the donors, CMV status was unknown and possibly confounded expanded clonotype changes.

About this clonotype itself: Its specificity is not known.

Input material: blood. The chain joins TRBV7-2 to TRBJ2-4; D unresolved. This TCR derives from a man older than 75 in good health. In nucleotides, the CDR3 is TGTGCCAGCAGCTTAGCTCGGTCGAGTTCAAACATTCAGTACTTC. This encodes CASSLARSSSNIQYF.